This T cell receptor beta chain stems from a study of cytomegalovirus exposure and HLA in healthy donors. Study details: Roughly 80 million unique TCRs from HLA-typed donors made up an early data release. General study points: Cytomegalovirus-associated status was assigned to 150 or so TCR beta chains.

The PCR was carried out with 60 Vbeta primers and 13 Jbeta primers. In the original analysis: There were 70 million to 95 million unique TCR beta chains by a later count, and some 12 million of them were shared. The table came from immunoSEQ multiplex PCR; TCRdb's copy has only in-frame clones and leaves some out. D and trimming come from the DNA, and the V and J calls and clone size come from that table. The sample includes 95,000 to 120,000 clones, less than 80% of them seen just once. The donors (healthy individuals) were bone marrow donors. As regards this clone: Its cognate antigen is unknown.

V shed 4 bases, J shed 0 bases, and the junction held 5 bases outside the gene matches. The CDR3 totals 15 residues. Sequenced material: PBMCs. This TCR was recovered from a woman in her 40s in good health and CMV-seropositive. This chain links TRBV5-3 with TRBJ2-3; 7 bases match TRBD2. TRBV5-3 is known as an ORF, though its function is uncertain. The DNA of the CDR3 is TGTGCCAGAAGCCTGACTAGCCCTAGCACAGATACGCAGTATTTT. Translated: CARSLTSPSTDTQYF.